This is a list of T cell receptor beta chains from one sample in a study of shared clonotypes between healthy human individuals. TCRdb keeps only in-frame clones here, not all; method: immunoSEQ multiplex PCR. Of more than 2,000,000 clones listed, approximately 95% were seen once; the top ten hold roughly 0.36%. Sequenced sample: naive CD4+ T cells from PBMCs. The source of these receptors is a man between 18 and 35 years old in good health. Some clones in this sample may be carry-over from other donors' samples. CDR3s include the opening cysteine and the closing phenylalanine or tryptophan. The D gene is left open where the match is weak. Clone size appears in some rows only: once, few, many, or a class for an expanded clone.

CDR3nt,CDR3aa,d_gene,j_gene,abundance,v_gene
TGCGCCAGCAGCTCTCTGGGGGGGACTAGCGGACTCGAGCAGTACTTC,CASSSLGGTSGLEQYF,TRBD2,TRBJ2-7,-,TRBV5-1
TGTGCCATCAGCAGACAGGGGGCCTACGAGCAGTACTTC,CAISRQGAYEQYF,TRBD1,TRBJ2-7,-,TRBV10-3
TGTGCCAGCAGTTTTAGGGCAGACTACTACAATGAGCAGTTCTTC,CASSFRADYYNEQFF,-,TRBJ2-1,-,TRBV27
TGCAGCGCCAAACGGGGCGACTATGGCTACACCTTC,CSAKRGDYGYTF,-,TRBJ1-2,-,TRBV29-1
TGTGCCACAGAAAATCCGGGACAGGGTAGAGGCGAGCAGTACTTC,CATENPGQGRGEQYF,TRBD1,TRBJ2-7,-,TRBV6-1
TGTGCCAGCACCCCGGGAGGGTTCAATCAGCCCCAGCATTTT,CASTPGGFNQPQHF,-,TRBJ1-5,-,TRBV28
TGTGCCAGCAGTTCGCCGGGACAGGGGCCCTCCATGAACACTGAAGCTTTCTTT,CASSSPGQGPSMNTEAFF,TRBD1,TRBJ1-1,once,TRBV28
TGTGCCAGCACCCAGGGGAATCAGCCCCAGCATTTT,CASTQGNQPQHF,-,TRBJ1-5,-,TRBV6-6
TGTGCCAGCAGCTTATCCGGGAGTCAAGAGACCCAGTACTTC,CASSLSGSQETQYF,-,TRBJ2-5,-,TRBV7-2
TGCGCCAGCAGCTTGGTTGCGCACGACAATGAGCAGTTCTTC,CASSLVAHDNEQFF,-,TRBJ2-1,-,TRBV5-1
TGCGCCAGCAGCCCCGACAGGGGGCTGGTTGGCACTGAAGCTTTCTTT,CASSPDRGLVGTEAFF,TRBD1,TRBJ1-1,-,TRBV5-1
TGTGCCAGCAGTTCCCCCCCCGGTAAAACCTCTGGGGCCAACGTCCTGACTTTC,CASSSPPGKTSGANVLTF,-,TRBJ2-6,-,TRBV28
TGTGCCAGCAGCTTAGAAGGCAGGCCCTATTCGAACACCGGGGAGCTGTTTTTT,CASSLEGRPYSNTGELFF,-,TRBJ2-2,-,TRBV11-3
TGTGCCAGCAGTTTAAGTCGCTCTGGGGCCAACGTCCTGACTTTC,CASSLSRSGANVLTF,-,TRBJ2-6,-,TRBV28
TGTGCCAGCAGCTTCTCGTGGAGCACAGATACGCAGTATTTT,CASSFSWSTDTQYF,-,TRBJ2-3,-,TRBV5-4
TGTGCCAGCAGCCAAGATAGGTCGCCAAATCAGCCCCAGCATTTT,CASSQDRSPNQPQHF,-,TRBJ1-5,-,TRBV4-2
TGTGCCAGCTCACCACCGGCGACGGCCAAAAACATTCAGTACTTC,CASSPPATAKNIQYF,-,TRBJ2-4,once,TRBV18
TGCGCCAGCAGCCCTGAGGTAGCGGGATACAATGAGCAGTTCTTC,CASSPEVAGYNEQFF,TRBD2,TRBJ2-1,-,TRBV5-1
TGTGCCAGCAGCCTCAGGGCCTATGAAGCTTTCTTT,CASSLRAYEAFF,-,TRBJ1-1,-,TRBV28
TGTGCCAGCAGCGGTAGACGGGACAGAACCGCGAATTCCTACGAGCAGTACTTC,CASSGRRDRTANSYEQYF,TRBD1,TRBJ2-7,-,TRBV7-2
TGTGCCAGCAGCTCCCTCTCGGGGGCAGGCGGGGAGCTGTTTTTT,CASSSLSGAGGELFF,-,TRBJ2-2,once,TRBV11-1
TGTGCCAGCAGTGATACGACTAGCGGGATGGGGGCCGGGGAGCTGTTTTTT,CASSDTTSGMGAGELFF,TRBD2,TRBJ2-2,-,TRBV2
TGTGCCAGTAGTATAGATCCCCCGGCCTTAATGAGTAATCAGCCCCAGCATTTT,CASSIDPPALMSNQPQHF,-,TRBJ1-5,-,TRBV19
TGTGCCAGCAGTGGGGGTAACTATGGCTACACCTTC,CASSGGNYGYTF,-,TRBJ1-2,few,TRBV2
TGTGCCAGCAGCTTAGCGGGGGACAACACTGAAGCTTTCTTT,CASSLAGDNTEAFF,-,TRBJ1-1,once,TRBV11-3
TGTGCCAGCAGCGGGAGTTCGGTCTCTGGAAACACCATATATTTT,CASSGSSVSGNTIYF,-,TRBJ1-3,-,TRBV7-9
TGCGCCAGCAGCTCCCCATCCGGGACTAGCGCCACAGATACGCAGTATTTT,CASSSPSGTSATDTQYF,TRBD2,TRBJ2-3,-,TRBV4-1
TGCGCCAGCAGCTTACGACAGGGGTACACTGAAGCTTTCTTT,CASSLRQGYTEAFF,TRBD1,TRBJ1-1,-,TRBV5-1
TGTGCCAGCAGTCTTACAGGGGGTGGAAACACCATATATTTT,CASSLTGGGNTIYF,-,TRBJ1-3,-,TRBV7-5
TGTGCCAGCAGTTTACAGGGCACCTACATCTACACCTTC,CASSLQGTYIYTF,-,TRBJ1-2,-,TRBV27
TGCGCCAGCAGCTTGGCCGGCGGGAGCAGGGGAGATGAGCAGTTCTTC,CASSLAGGSRGDEQFF,-,TRBJ2-1,-,TRBV5-1
TGTGCCAGTAGTATACAGGGGGCGTATGGAGGCTACACCTTC,CASSIQGAYGGYTF,TRBD1,TRBJ1-2,-,TRBV19
TGTGCCAGCAGCTTGGTCGATGAGCAGTTCTTC,CASSLVDEQFF,-,TRBJ2-1,-,TRBV7-2
TGTGCCATCAGTAAACCTAGACAGGGGGACGCAGATACGCAGTATTTT,CAISKPRQGDADTQYF,TRBD1,TRBJ2-3,once,TRBV10-3
TGTGCCAGCACCACCAATAGGGAAGCTTTCTTT,CASTTNREAFF,-,TRBJ1-1,-,TRBV28
TGCGCCAGCAGCTTGACCCCGGGACAGGAAAATCAGAATCAGCCCCAGCATTTT,CASSLTPGQENQNQPQHF,TRBD1,TRBJ1-5,-,TRBV5-1
TGTGCCAGCAGTCCCCGAGTAGTAAGGAGGTCACCCCTCCACTTT,CASSPRVVRRSPLHF,-,TRBJ1-6,-,TRBV6-5
TGTGCCATCAGTGAGTCGGGGGGCGATGAGCAGTTCTTC,CAISESGGDEQFF,-,TRBJ2-1,-,TRBV10-3
TGCGCCAGCGCTACCGGACCGACCGCCTACGAGCAGTACTTC,CASATGPTAYEQYF,-,TRBJ2-7,-,TRBV5-1
TGTGCCAGTAATCGCTACACTGAAGCTTTCTTT,CASNRYTEAFF,-,TRBJ1-1,few,TRBV19
TGTGCCAGCAGTTTAATTCGGGGAGCTTACAATGAGCAGTTCTTC,CASSLIRGAYNEQFF,-,TRBJ2-1,once,TRBV27
TGTGCCAGCAGTGAAGGGGCCGGAGGCTACACCTTC,CASSEGAGGYTF,-,TRBJ1-2,few,TRBV2
TGCGCCAGCAGCGTTTCTACCCCGGACACTGAAGCTTTCTTT,CASSVSTPDTEAFF,-,TRBJ1-1,few,TRBV5-1
TGTGCCAGCACACGCCCCACAGCATCGGCTTTCTTT,CASTRPTASAFF,-,TRBJ1-1,-,TRBV28
TGTGCCACAAGGGGGGACAGGTCCGAAGCTTTCTTT,CATRGDRSEAFF,TRBD1,TRBJ1-1,few,TRBV30
TGCAGCGTTGAATTACCCTCGACAGGCCGGACTGAAGCTTTCTTT,CSVELPSTGRTEAFF,-,TRBJ1-1,-,TRBV29-1
TGTGCCAGCAGGCCACAGGGCCTCTCGGGCTACACCTTC,CASRPQGLSGYTF,-,TRBJ1-2,few,TRBV25-1
TGTGCCAGCTCAGGGGATCGGGATACGCAGTATTTT,CASSGDRDTQYF,-,TRBJ2-3,-,TRBV18
TGCGCCAGCAGTCCTGGGACTAGCGGGAGCTCCTACGAGCAGTACTTC,CASSPGTSGSSYEQYF,TRBD2,TRBJ2-7,-,TRBV10-1
TGTGCCAGCAGTCCTCCCCCGGGACGACAATTCGAGCAGTACTTC,CASSPPPGRQFEQYF,-,TRBJ2-7,-,TRBV7-2
TGTGCCAGCAGGGACAGGGGGCTTGAGACCCAGTACTTC,CASRDRGLETQYF,TRBD1,TRBJ2-5,-,TRBV2
TGTGCCAGCAGCCCGGGACAGGGTGCCTATGGCTACACCTTC,CASSPGQGAYGYTF,TRBD1,TRBJ1-2,-,TRBV28
TGTGCCAGCAGCCGCATGGTCCGGGGCGTAGAGGTTCGCACTGAAGCTTTCTTT,CASSRMVRGVEVRTEAFF,-,TRBJ1-1,-,TRBV7-9
TGTGCCAGCAGCGCCGTAGGGGGCGAGGTCAGAGAGACCCAGTACTTC,CASSAVGGEVRETQYF,TRBD1,TRBJ2-5,-,TRBV7-2